This T cell receptor beta chain was sequenced in a study of blood T cells in healthy people across ages (dated by TCRdb to about 2015). Regarding the research as a whole: In model experiments, template switching captured about one uniquely barcoded TCR beta cDNA molecule for every two T cells. Using deep sequencing normalized with unique cDNA molecular identifiers, the study measured how TCR beta repertoire diversity changes with age. Two additional independent replicas of 1 million unique cDNA reads from the same blood draw were analyzed for two donors (one aged 18 to 29 and one aged 80 or older). The donors were split into four age groups: young (average about 16 years), middle-aged (roughly 40), aged (approximately 60) and long-lived (more than 80). Donors of different ages were randomly distributed across sequencing lanes to avoid experimental bias.

Overall study outcomes, separate from this receptor: As age increased, observed TCR beta diversity per million T cells dropped in a roughly linear way, and a significant reduction was already evident by age 40. Because profiling used bulk unsorted PBMCs, naive and antigen-experienced compartments could not be compared conclusively. Compared with the aged group, the long-lived group had more naive CD4+ T cells, fewer expanded clones and increased TCR diversity, a pattern suggesting age selection. The percentage of naive T cells measured by flow cytometry correlated strongly with observed TCR beta diversity. Because the CMV infection status of the donors was unknown, age-related changes in expanded clonotypes may potentially have been confounded. Total diversity estimates from one million sequenced T cells were considered lower bounds and underestimates.

Details on this clonotype: Its target antigen remains unknown. Base qualities are not provided; no much larger clone lies one nucleotide away.

V is trimmed back by 4 bases and J by 7 bases, and the junction contains 6 bases that no gene match accounts for. In the germline V gene (reference sequence), CDR1 corresponds to DFQATT and CDR2 to SNEGSKA. The CDR3 has 13 amino acids, counting the end cysteine and phenylalanine. Just the 39-base CDR3 DNA is kept, in frame starting at base 1. Library method: 5' RACE. Data came from an Illumina HiSeq 2500. A second 7 to 11 cycle PCR used a sample-barcoded 5' primer and a J-beta primer mix. Each TCR beta cDNA molecule received a unique molecular identifier from a template-switch 5' adaptor carrying 12 random nucleotides. Each sample yielded at least 3 million CDR3-containing paired-end reads. First-strand cDNA synthesis was performed from all RNA using the Mint cDNA synthesis kit, with priming by a TRBC-specific oligonucleotide. All cDNA was treated with uracil-DNA glycosylase and then went through a first 18-cycle PCR with the universal primers M1SS and BC2_uni_R. Per the source publication's procedure: Each sample was normalized by randomly selecting 1 million high-quality reads, each carrying a distinct molecular identifier. Reads sharing molecular identifiers were discarded rather than binned into consensus sequences. CDR3 identification, clonotype clustering and error correction used MiTCR with a Q25 quality threshold and the strictest error-elimination algorithm. A nonparametric unseen species model using Euler transformation provided a lower-bound estimate of total TCR beta diversity. The public reads were reprocessed in TCRdb via fastp at Q25 and MiXCR, keeping in-frame beta chains. Each CDR3 protein gets just one entry, which takes the most common genes and DNA from the rows behind it. Clone size and V and J calls follow TCRdb, not the original study. The sample contains about 600,000 distinct CDR3 sequences, less than 60% of them found a single time. Approximately 23% of the sample lies in the top ten.

The 39 donors, aged about 6 to 95 years, were systemically healthy Caucasian individuals from Russia. Each donor gave 8.5 to 10 milliliters of peripheral blood, collected into EDTA-treated Vacutainer tubes. Ficoll-Paque density-gradient centrifugation was used to isolate PBMCs, with at least 7 million obtained per sample. Total RNA was extracted from PBMCs with Trizol reagent, with at least 5.5 micrograms obtained per sample. For every donor, an aliquot of PBMCs went through flow cytometry to measure the percentages of naive CD45RAhigh/CD27high T cells. Sequenced: blood. The chain links TRBV20-1 with TRBJ1-4, with 7 bases matching TRBD1. The source of this sequence is an elderly man in good health. The nucleotide sequence reads as follows: TGCAGTGCTAAAGGGGGCGCGGGTGAAAAACTGTTTTTT. Translated, it gives CSAKGGAGEKLFF.